This T cell receptor (beta chain) was captured by sequencing in a study of cytomegalovirus exposure and HLA in healthy donors. The PCR made use of 60 Vbeta and 13 Jbeta primers. Here immunoSEQ multiplex PCR was the method, and the copy in TCRdb shows in-frame clones only, minus some. The sample lists around 200,000 clones; 79% were seen once. The V gene's germline CDR1 is SQVTM and CDR2 ANQGSEA. This CDR3 is 13 amino acids long. V lost 8 bases to trimming and J lost 4 bases, with 16 bases between them. This receptor was taken from a woman aged 18-29 years in good health and CMV-seronegative. The rearrangement links TRBV29-1 to TRBJ2-3; D is undetermined. Sequencing input: PBMCs. CDR3 residues: CSSLGLVADTQYF. CDR3 nucleotide sequence: TGCAGCTCTTTAGGTCTAGTCGCAGATACGCAGTATTTT.